This TCR beta chain was obtained from a study of blood T cell repertoires in COVID-19. Across the whole study: COVID-19 samples collected from the United States, Italy and Spain covered acute and convalescent phases. PBMCs, B-cell-depleted T cells, or T cells provided the cDNA or gDNA that made up the material.

Authors' data handling: From reference gene primer amplification, estimates of nucleated cell counts were derived. The protocol was immunoSEQ multiplex PCR, while the TCRdb copy is restricted to in-frame clones and leaves out a portion. V and J calls and clone size are those listed in that table; D and trimming were worked out from the DNA. Here the sample spans about 190,000 clones, around nine tenths being singletons. The CDR3 is made up of 14 amino acids. V trimming: 2 bases; J trimming: 6 bases; junction bases outside the gene matches: 3. Germline V gives CDR1 SNHLY, CDR2 FYNNEI. This clonotype was obtained from a woman in her late teens or twenties who had recovered from COVID-19. The chain links TRBV2 to TRBJ2-2; 7 nucleotides agree with TRBD1. The specimen sequenced was peripheral blood. In DNA, the CDR3 is TGTGCCAGCAGTGAACCACAGGGGCCCGGGGAGCTGTTTTTT. It encodes CASSEPQGPGELFF.